The clone carrying this T cell receptor beta chain came up a few times. Unmatched junction bases numbered 6, after V lost 3 bases and J lost 6 bases. CDR1 and CDR2 from the germline V gene are LNHDA and SQIVND (reference sequence). The CDR3 consists of 15 residues. Method: immunoSEQ multiplex PCR; TCRdb's copy keeps in-frame clones and lacks some. The sample includes 81,000 or so clones, 65% to 85% seen only once; the top ten take about 20%. The data were taken from a study of identifying expanded T cells in peripheral blood. The sample comprised blood. V is TRBV19 and J is TRBJ1-5, with 9 bases aligning to TRBD1. This TCR derives from a person aged 18 to 70 in good health. The CDR3 sequence: CASSIGTGLAQPQHF. CDR3 coding DNA: TGTGCCAGTAGTATCGGGACAGGGTTGGCTCAGCCCCAGCATTTT.